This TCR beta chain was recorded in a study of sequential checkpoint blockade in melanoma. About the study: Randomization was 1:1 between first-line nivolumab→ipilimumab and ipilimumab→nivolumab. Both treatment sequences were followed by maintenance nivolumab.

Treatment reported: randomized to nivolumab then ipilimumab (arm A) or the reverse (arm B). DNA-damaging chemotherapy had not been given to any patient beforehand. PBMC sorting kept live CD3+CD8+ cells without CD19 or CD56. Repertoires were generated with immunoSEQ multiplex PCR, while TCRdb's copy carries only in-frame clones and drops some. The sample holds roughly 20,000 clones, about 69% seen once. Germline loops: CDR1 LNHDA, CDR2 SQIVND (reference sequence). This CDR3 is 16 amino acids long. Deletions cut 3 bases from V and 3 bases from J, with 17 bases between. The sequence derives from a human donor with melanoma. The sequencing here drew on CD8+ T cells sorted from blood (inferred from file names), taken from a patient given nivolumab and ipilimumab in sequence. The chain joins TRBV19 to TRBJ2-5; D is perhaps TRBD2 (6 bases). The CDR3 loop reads CASSILGPGVEETQYF. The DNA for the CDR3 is TGTGCCAGTAGTATCCTTGGCCCGGGGGTGGAAGAGACCCAGTACTTC. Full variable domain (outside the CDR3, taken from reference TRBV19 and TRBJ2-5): DGGITQSPKYLFRKEGQNVTLSCEQNLNHDAMYWYRQDPGQGLRLIYYSQIVNDFQKGDIAEGYSVSREKKESFPLTVTSAQKNPTAFYLCASSILGPGVEETQYFGPGTRLLVL.